This T cell receptor beta chain stems from a study of blood T cell repertoires in COVID-19. About the research overall: In each case, the material was cDNA or gDNA derived from T cells, B-cell-depleted T cells, or PBMCs.

Sequencing used immunoSEQ multiplex PCR; TCRdb keeps in-frame clones, though not all of them. The sample gives some 130,000 clones, roughly 71% of which show up once; around 20% is in the top ten. The receptor comes from a man at least 80 years old with acute or convalescent COVID-19. Sequenced sample: peripheral blood.

The CDR3 nucleotides are TGTGCCAGCAGCTTGCTGGGACAGGGGGTAGACCAGCCCCAGCATTTT. Translating gives CASSLLGQGVDQPQHF. The V call is TRBV5-6, the J call TRBJ1-5; 11 bases match TRBD1. CDR1 and CDR2 from the germline V gene are SGHDT and YYEEEE. V was clipped by 1 base and J by 7 bases; unmatched bases: 7. The CDR3 is made up of 16 amino acids.